Each of the 8 T cell receptor beta chains below was sequenced from the same sample in a study of T cells in Graves' hyperthyroidism and ophthalmopathy. Using RNA transcripts as the source, TCR beta CDR3 regions were amplified. The HTBI primer set served for first-round RT-PCR of the TCR CDR3. TCRdb re-analysed the multiplex PCR reads in MiXCR, keeping a single row per CDR3 protein. The data hold nearly 600,000 distinct CDR3 sequences, with about 15% observed a single time. Sequenced input: blood. These receptors were obtained from a woman aged 25-40 years with Graves' hyperthyroidism that later progressed to Graves' ophthalmopathy.

This clonotype was seen a handful of times. The V gene is TRBV6-1, the J gene TRBJ1-6; D uncertain. V was shortened by 3 bases and J by 8 bases, with 8 bases between the two germline ends. Germline V lookup: CDR1 MNHNS, CDR2 SASEGT. The CDR3 runs 13 residues. The chain's CDR3 is CASSEGGDSPLHF. In nucleotides, the CDR3 is TGTGCCAGCAGTGAGGGCGGCGATTCACCCCTCCACTTT.

This clonotype was counted ten times or more. The chain recombines TRBV27 with TRBJ2-2; D may be TRBD2 (5 bases). Germline lookup yields CDR1 MNHEY and CDR2 SMNVEV (reference sequence). CDR3 length: 14 amino acids. V dropped 5 bases and J dropped 7 bases, with 14 bases sitting between them. The CDR3: CASSTLSSIGELFF. The CDR3 DNA is TGTGCCAGCAGTACTCTCTCTAGCATCGGGGAGCTGTTTTTT.

In its sample, this clonotype was seen many times. V usage is TRBV7-2 and J usage is TRBJ2-7, with 10 bases aligning to TRBD2. Looked up from germline, CDR1 is SGHTA and CDR2 is FQGNSA. V lost 1 base to trimming and J lost 6 bases; unmatched junction nucleotides: 9. The CDR3 runs to 16 residues. The CDR3 loop is CASSLVGGASGSEQYF. In DNA, the CDR3 is TGTGCCAGCAGCTTAGTGGGAGGAGCTAGCGGGAGCGAGCAGTACTTC.

This clonotype was counted a few times. J is TRBJ2-7 and V is TRBV7-9; TRBD2 might be the D (6 bases). Deletions cut 5 bases from V and 4 bases from J, with 18 bases between. The V gene's germline CDR1 is SEHNR and CDR2 FQNEAQ (reference sequence). This CDR3 has 15 amino acids. The CDR3 region is CASSQAPGTSYEQYF. In DNA form, the CDR3 reads TGTGCCAGCAGCCAAGCGCCCGGGACTTCTTACGAGCAGTACTTC.

This clonotype was seen at least ten times. CDR3 nucleotide sequence: TGTGCCAGTAGTATCCTACTCAATCAGCCCCAGCATTTT. Its translation is CASSILLNQPQHF. V gene TRBV19 combines with J gene TRBJ1-5; no reliable D call. This CDR3 is built from 13 residues. Germline-derived CDR1 and CDR2 are LNHDA and SQIVND (reference sequence). V lost 3 bases and J 3 bases, leaving 6 bases between the germline ends.

This clonotype showed up many times. This chain connects TRBV29-1 to TRBJ2-7; TRBD1 matches 9 bases. Germline-derived CDR1 and CDR2 are SQVTM and ANQGSEA. The CDR3 totals 15 residues. V was pared by 2 bases and J by 3 bases, with 8 bases of the junction left unmatched. The chain's CDR3 is CSVESQGAVHYEQYF. CDR3 coding DNA: TGCAGCGTTGAATCACAGGGGGCGGTTCACTACGAGCAGTACTTC.

The V gene is TRBV12-3 or TRBV12-4, the J gene TRBJ1-5; no definite D call. The CDR3 covers 15 residues. The V gene lost 7 bases and the J gene lost 4 bases, with 17 bases spanning the gap. CDR3 sequence reads: CASNDWASRNQPQHF. The CDR3 DNA reads TGTGCCAGCAATGATTGGGCTAGTAGGAATCAGCCCCAGCATTTT.

This clonotype was detected ten times or more. The chain recombines TRBV6-5 with TRBJ2-1; D is unclear. The CDR3 is made up of 15 amino acids. The V end lost 1 base, the J end lost 9 bases, and 16 bases lay between the germline ends. Looked up from germline, CDR1 is MNHEY and CDR2 is SVGAGI. This CDR3 is CASSYFPGEHAEQFF. The CDR3 nucleotides are TGTGCCAGCAGTTACTTTCCCGGAGAGCACGCTGAGCAGTTCTTC.